The clone carrying this TCR beta chain was seen repeatedly, ten times or more. The antigen remains unidentified. This entry belongs to a study of CD8 T cells in ankylosing spondylitis. Points from the study as a whole: In reactive arthritis synovial fluid and blood, some motif variants had been reported before. Several highly homologous variants made up a TCR beta motif, and this motif appeared characteristic of ankylosing spondylitis blood. The disease-linked clones had a CD8+ phenotype and low blood frequencies.

With V trimmed by 1 base and J by 0 bases, 5 bases remained unmatched. CDR3 length equals 15 residues. Germline V lookup: CDR1 DFQATT, CDR2 SNEGSKA (reference sequence). The authors made TCR beta libraries by quantitative 5'-RACE with molecular barcodes. TCRdb reanalysed the 5' RACE reads using MiXCR and keeps one entry per CDR3 protein. This table has 250,000 to 300,000 distinct CDR3 sequences, roughly 20% appearing once. This TCR was recovered from a male donor with ankylosing spondylitis or in good health (not recorded which). V is TRBV20-1 and J is TRBJ2-5; TRBD2 agrees at 7 bases. The sample consisted of blood, either unsorted or a sorted T cell fraction (not recorded which). In DNA, the CDR3 is TGCAGTGCTAGAGCCAGCGGGGAGTACCAAGAGACCCAGTACTTC. It codes for CSARASGEYQETQYF.